This TCR beta chain was documented in a study of T cell responses to AZD1222 COVID-19 vaccine. Data came from immunoSEQ multiplex PCR; TCRdb stores just in-frame clones and leaves some out. The data show some 56,000 clones, roughly 89% seen once. The CDR3 contains 14 residues. The ends were cut back, 7 bases at V and 0 bases at J, with 10 bases in the middle. Germline CDR1 reads LNHDA; CDR2 reads SQIVND (reference sequence). The TCR was taken from an adult who received the AZD1222 COVID-19 vaccine. The rearrangement uses TRBV19 and TRBJ1-3; D is possibly TRBD1 (5 bases). Source: peripheral blood, taken 28 days after the second AZD1222 dose. For the CDR3, the DNA is TGTGCCAGTACCCGACAGAACTCTGGAAACACCATATATTTT. Amino acid sequence: CASTRQNSGNTIYF.